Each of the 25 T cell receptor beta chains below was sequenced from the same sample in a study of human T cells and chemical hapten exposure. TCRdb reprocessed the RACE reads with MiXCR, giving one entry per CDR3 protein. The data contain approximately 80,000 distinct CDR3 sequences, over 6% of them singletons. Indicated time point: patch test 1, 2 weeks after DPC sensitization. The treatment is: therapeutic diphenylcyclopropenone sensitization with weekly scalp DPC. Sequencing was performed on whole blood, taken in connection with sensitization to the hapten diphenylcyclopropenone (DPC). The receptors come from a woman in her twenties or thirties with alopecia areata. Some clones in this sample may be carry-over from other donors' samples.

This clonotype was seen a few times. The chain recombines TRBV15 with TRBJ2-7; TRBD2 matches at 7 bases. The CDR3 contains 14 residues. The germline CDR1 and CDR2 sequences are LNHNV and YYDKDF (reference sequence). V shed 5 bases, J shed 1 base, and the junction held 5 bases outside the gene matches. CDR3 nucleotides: TGTGCCACCAGCCCAGGGACTATTTCCTACGAGCAGTACTTC. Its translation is CATSPGTISYEQYF. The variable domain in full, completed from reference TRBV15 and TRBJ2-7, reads DAMVIQNPRYQVTQFGKPVTLSCSQTLNHNVMYWYQQKSSQAPKLLFHYYDKDFNNEADTPDNFQSRRPNTSFCFLDIRSPGLGDTAMYLCATSPGTISYEQYFGPGTRLTVT.

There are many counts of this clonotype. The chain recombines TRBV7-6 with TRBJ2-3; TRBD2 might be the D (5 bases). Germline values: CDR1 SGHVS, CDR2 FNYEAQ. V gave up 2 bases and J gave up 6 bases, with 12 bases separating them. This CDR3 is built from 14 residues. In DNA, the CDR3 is TGTGCCAGCAGCTTACCGGGGTTCGGGGATACGCAGTATTTT. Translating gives CASSLPGFGDTQYF.

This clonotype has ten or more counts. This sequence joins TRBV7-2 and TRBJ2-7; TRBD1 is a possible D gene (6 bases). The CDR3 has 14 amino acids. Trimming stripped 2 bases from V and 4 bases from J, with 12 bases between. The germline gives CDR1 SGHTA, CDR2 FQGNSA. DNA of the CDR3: TGTGCCAGCAGCTTACCTGGACAGATATACGAGCAGTACTTC. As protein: CASSLPGQIYEQYF. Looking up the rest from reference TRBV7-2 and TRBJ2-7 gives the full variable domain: GAGVSQSPSNKVTEKGKDVELRCDPISGHTALYWYRQSLGQGLEFLIYFQGNSAPDKSGLPSDRFSAERTGGSVSTLTIQRTQQEDSAVYLCASSLPGQIYEQYFGPGTRLTVT.

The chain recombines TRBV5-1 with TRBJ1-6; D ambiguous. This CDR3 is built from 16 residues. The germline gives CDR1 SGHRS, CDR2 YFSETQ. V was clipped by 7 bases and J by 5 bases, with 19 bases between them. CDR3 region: CASRAQVGSNNSPLHF. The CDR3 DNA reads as TGCGCCAGCCGGGCCCAAGTCGGGTCGAATAATTCACCCCTCCACTTT.

DNA of the CDR3: TGTGCCAGCAGTTACTCGAGCGATTCATACACTGAAGCTTTCTTT. It is translated as CASSYSSDSYTEAFF. V is TRBV6-5 and J is TRBJ1-1; D unclear. The germline V gene has CDR1 MNHEY and CDR2 SVGAGI. CDR3 length: 15 amino acids. Deletions cut 0 bases from V and 3 bases from J, with 11 bases between.

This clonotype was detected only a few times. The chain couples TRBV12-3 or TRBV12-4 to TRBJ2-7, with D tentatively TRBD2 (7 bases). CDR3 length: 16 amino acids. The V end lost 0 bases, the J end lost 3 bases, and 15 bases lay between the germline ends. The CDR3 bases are TGTGCCAGCAGTTTAGCGGGAGGGGGGTCCCTCTACGAGCAGTACTTC. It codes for CASSLAGGGSLYEQYF.

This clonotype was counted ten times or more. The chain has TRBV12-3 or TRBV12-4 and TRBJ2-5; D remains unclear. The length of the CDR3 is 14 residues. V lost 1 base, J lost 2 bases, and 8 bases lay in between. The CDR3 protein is CASSLGHLQETQYF. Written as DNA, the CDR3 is TGTGCCAGCAGTTTAGGACACCTACAAGAGACCCAGTACTTC.

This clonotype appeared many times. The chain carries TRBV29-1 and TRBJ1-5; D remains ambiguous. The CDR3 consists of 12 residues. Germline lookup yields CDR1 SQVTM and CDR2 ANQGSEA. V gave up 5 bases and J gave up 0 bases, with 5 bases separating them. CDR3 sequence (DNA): TGCAGCGTTTCTACTAGCAATCAGCCCCAGCATTTT. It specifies CSVSTSNQPQHF.

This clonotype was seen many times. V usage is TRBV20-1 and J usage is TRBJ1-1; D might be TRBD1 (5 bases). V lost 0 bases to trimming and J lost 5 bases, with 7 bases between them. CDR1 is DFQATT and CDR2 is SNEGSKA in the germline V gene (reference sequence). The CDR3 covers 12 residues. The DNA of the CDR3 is TGCAGTGCTAGAGAGGGGGGTACTGAAGCTTTCTTT. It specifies CSAREGGTEAFF.

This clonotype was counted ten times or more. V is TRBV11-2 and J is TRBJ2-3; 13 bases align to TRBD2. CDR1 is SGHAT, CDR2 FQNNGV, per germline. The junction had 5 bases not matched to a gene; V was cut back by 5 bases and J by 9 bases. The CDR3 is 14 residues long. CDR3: CASSRGLAGKTQYF. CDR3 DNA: TGTGCCAGCAGCCGGGGACTAGCGGGAAAAACGCAGTATTTT.

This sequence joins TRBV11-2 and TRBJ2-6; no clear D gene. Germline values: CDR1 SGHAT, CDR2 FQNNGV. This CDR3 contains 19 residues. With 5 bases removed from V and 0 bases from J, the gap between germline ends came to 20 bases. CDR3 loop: CASSRWNSVQSSGANVLTF. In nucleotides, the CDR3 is TGTGCCAGCAGCCGTTGGAATTCGGTGCAGAGCTCTGGGGCCAACGTCCTGACTTTC. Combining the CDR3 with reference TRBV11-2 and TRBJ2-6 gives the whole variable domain EAGVAQSPRYKIIEKRQSVAFWCNPISGHATLYWYQQILGQGPKLLIQFQNNGVVDDSQLPKDRFSAERLKGVDSTLKIQPAKLEDSAVYLCASSRWNSVQSSGANVLTFGAGSRLTVL.

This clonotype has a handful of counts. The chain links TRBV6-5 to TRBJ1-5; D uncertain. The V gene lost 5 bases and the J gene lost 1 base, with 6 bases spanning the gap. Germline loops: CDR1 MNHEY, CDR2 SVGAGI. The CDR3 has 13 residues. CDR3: CASSRSSNQPQHF. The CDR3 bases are TGTGCCAGCAGTCGGTCCAGCAATCAGCCCCAGCATTTT.

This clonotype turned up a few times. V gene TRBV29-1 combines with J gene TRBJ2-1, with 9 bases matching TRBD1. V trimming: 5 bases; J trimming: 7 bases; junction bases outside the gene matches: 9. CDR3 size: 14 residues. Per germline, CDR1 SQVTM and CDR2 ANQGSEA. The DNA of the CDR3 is TGCAGCGTTACTCCCGGGACAGGGTGGAATGAGCAGTTCTTC. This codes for CSVTPGTGWNEQFF.

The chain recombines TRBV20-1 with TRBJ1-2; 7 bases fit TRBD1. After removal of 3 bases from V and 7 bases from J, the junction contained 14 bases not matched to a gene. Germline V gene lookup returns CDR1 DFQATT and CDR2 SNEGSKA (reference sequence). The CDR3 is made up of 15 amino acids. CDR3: CSARPSGQMLGGYTF. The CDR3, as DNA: TGCAGTGCTAGGCCCTCGGGACAGATGTTAGGTGGCTACACCTTC.

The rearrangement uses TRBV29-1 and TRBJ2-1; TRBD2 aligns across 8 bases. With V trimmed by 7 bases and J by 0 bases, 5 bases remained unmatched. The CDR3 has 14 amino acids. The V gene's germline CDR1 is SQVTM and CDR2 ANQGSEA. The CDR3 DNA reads TGCAGCGAACGGACTAGCAGCTCCTACAATGAGCAGTTCTTC. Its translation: CSERTSSSYNEQFF.

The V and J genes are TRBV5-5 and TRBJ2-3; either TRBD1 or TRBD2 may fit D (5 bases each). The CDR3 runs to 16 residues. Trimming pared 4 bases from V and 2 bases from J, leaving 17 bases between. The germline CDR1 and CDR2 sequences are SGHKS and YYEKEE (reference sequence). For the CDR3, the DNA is TGTGCCAGCAGCCCCTGGACTCGCAGGGCCACAGATACGCAGTATTTT. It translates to CASSPWTRRATDTQYF.

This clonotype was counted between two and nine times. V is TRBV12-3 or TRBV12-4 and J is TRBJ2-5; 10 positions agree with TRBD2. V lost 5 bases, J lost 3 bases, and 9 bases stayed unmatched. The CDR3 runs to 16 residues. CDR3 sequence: CASSAERGGGEETQYF. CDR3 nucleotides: TGTGCCAGCAGTGCTGAGCGGGGGGGCGGGGAAGAGACCCAGTACTTC.

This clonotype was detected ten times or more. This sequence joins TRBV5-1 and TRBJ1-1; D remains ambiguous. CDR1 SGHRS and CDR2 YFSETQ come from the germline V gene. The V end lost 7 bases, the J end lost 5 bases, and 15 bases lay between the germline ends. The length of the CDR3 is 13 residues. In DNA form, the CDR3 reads TGCGCCAGCTCCCCCAGTATAGCAACTGAAGCTTTCTTT. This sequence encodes CASSPSIATEAFF.

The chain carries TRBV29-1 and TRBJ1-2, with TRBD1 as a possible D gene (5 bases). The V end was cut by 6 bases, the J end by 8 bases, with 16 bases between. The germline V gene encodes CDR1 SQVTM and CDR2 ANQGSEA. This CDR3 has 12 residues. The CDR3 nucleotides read TGCAGCGTCGGGGGTGCCAAGGAGGGCTACACCTTC. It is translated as CSVGGAKEGYTF.

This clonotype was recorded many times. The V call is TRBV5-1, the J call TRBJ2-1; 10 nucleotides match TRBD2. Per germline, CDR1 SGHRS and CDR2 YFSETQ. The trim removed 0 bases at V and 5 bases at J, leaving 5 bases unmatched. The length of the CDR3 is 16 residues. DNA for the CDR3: TGCGCCAGCAGCTTGGAGGCTAGCGGGGGTAACAATGAGCAGTTCTTC. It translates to CASSLEASGGNNEQFF. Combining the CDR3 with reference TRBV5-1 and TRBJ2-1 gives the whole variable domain KAGVTQTPRYLIKTRGQQVTLSCSPISGHRSVSWYQQTPGQGLQFLFEYFSETQRNKGNFPGRFSGRQFSNSRSEMNVSTLELGDSALYLCASSLEASGGNNEQFFGPGTRLTVL.

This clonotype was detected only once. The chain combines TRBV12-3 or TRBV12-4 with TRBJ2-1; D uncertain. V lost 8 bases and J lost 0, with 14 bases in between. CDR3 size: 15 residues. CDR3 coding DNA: TGTGCCAGCCAACGGGCGCCAGGCTCCTACAATGAGCAGTTCTTC. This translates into CASQRAPGSYNEQFF.

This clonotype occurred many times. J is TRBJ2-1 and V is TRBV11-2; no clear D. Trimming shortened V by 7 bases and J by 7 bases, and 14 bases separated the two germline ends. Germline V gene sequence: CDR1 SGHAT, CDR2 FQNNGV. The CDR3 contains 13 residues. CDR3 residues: CASNQDQWNEQFF. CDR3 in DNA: TGTGCCAGCAACCAAGACCAGTGGAATGAGCAGTTCTTC. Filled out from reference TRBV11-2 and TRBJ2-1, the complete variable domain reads EAGVAQSPRYKIIEKRQSVAFWCNPISGHATLYWYQQILGQGPKLLIQFQNNGVVDDSQLPKDRFSAERLKGVDSTLKIQPAKLEDSAVYLCASNQDQWNEQFFGPGTRLTVL.

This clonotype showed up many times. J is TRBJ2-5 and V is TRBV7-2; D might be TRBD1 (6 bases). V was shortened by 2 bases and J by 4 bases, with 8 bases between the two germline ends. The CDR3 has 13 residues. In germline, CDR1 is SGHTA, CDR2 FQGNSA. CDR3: CASSLSGVETQYF. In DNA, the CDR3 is TGTGCCAGCAGCTTATCAGGGGTAGAGACCCAGTACTTC.

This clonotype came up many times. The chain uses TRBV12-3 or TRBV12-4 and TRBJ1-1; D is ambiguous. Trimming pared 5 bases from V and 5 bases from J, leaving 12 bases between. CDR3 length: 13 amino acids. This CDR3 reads CASSRVLGTEAFF. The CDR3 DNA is TGTGCCAGCAGTAGGGTCCTGGGGACTGAAGCTTTCTTT.

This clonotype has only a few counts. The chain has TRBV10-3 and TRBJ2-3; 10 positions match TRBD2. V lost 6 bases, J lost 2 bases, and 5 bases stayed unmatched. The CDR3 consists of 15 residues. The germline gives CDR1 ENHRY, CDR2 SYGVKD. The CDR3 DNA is TGTGCCATCAGGGAGCGGGGGGGCTACACAGATACGCAGTATTTT. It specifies CAIRERGGYTDTQYF.